The 32 T cell receptor beta chains given below trace back to one sample, sequenced in a study of blood T cells in healthy people across ages (dated by TCRdb to the mid-2010s). Preparation of the library involved 5' RACE. Instrument on record: Illumina HiSeq 2500. A second PCR of about 6 to 11 cycles was performed with a sample-barcoded 5' primer and a J-beta primer mix. The public sequencing data were trimmed at Q25 with fastp and processed into clonotypes with MiXCR by TCRdb, which kept only in-frame beta chains. Records with the same CDR3 protein are collapsed into one entry carrying the most frequent genes and DNA. In all, the sample holds about 1.8 million distinct CDR3 sequences, and about 50% of those were seen once. The ten largest clonotypes hold over 2% of the sample. Sequencing was done on a sample of blood. The receptor set was obtained from a woman in her thirties or forties in good health.

V and J are TRBV20-1 and TRBJ1-4; D gene ambiguous. The V gene's germline CDR1 is DFQATT and CDR2 SNEGSKA (reference sequence). CDR3 size: 15 residues. The V end lost 1 base, the J end lost 3 bases, and 12 bases lay between the germline ends. This CDR3 is CSARAPGRPNEKLFF. The CDR3 DNA sequence: TGCAGTGCTAGAGCCCCCGGGCGGCCTAATGAAAAACTGTTTTTT.

This chain joins TRBV7-2 and TRBJ2-7; possibly TRBD2 for D (6 bases). Germline CDR1 and CDR2: SGHTA and FQGNSA. The CDR3 contains 16 residues. V was pared by 1 base and J by 2 bases, with 15 bases between. Here the CDR3 DNA reads TGTGCCAGCAGCTTAGGCTCCGGGGGAAGAGCCTACGAGCAGTACTTC. Translated: CASSLGSGGRAYEQYF.

This clonotype was seen more than once but under ten times. The CDR3: CASSPWTGSYNEQFF. The CDR3 coding sequence is TGTGCCAGCAGCCCGTGGACAGGCTCCTACAATGAGCAGTTCTTC. This chain joins TRBV9 and TRBJ2-1; 7 bases fit TRBD1. CDR1 is SGDLS, CDR2 YYNGEE, per germline. The CDR3 is 15 residues long. With 4 bases clipped from V and 0 bases from J, the junction kept 4 bases outside the gene matches.

The chain recombines TRBV5-5 with TRBJ2-7, with D perhaps matching TRBD2 (6 bases). This CDR3 is 18 amino acids long. Germline loops: CDR1 SGHKS, CDR2 YYEKEE (reference sequence). Trimming shortened V by 4 bases and J by 0 bases, and 23 bases separated the two germline ends. CDR3 sequence reads: CASSPRMSLAFASYEQYF. CDR3 coding DNA: TGTGCCAGCAGCCCCCGGATGTCACTAGCTTTCGCCTCCTACGAGCAGTACTTC.

V gene TRBV20-1 combines with J gene TRBJ2-4; the match to TRBD1 covers 9 bases. The CDR3 loop spans 14 amino acids. Germline CDR1 DFQATT, CDR2 SNEGSKA (reference sequence). V shed 6 bases, J shed 1 base, and the junction held 4 bases outside the gene matches. CDR3 DNA sequence: TGCAGTGCGCCACAGGGGGCGGCCAAAAACATTCAGTACTTC. This gives the protein CSAPQGAAKNIQYF.

This chain joins TRBV4-2 and TRBJ2-3, with TRBD2 matching over 12 bases. The CDR3 is 18 amino acids. V shed 4 bases, J shed 2 bases, and the junction held 10 bases outside the gene matches. Germline CDR1 is LGHNA and CDR2 is YNFKEQ. The CDR3 sequence: CASSLGLAGPHYTDTQYF. For the CDR3, the DNA is TGTGCCAGCAGCCTGGGACTAGCGGGTCCCCATTACACAGATACGCAGTATTTT.

This clonotype was seen a single time. J is TRBJ2-4 and V is TRBV4-1; D perhaps matches TRBD2 (6 bases). The J call may be incorrect, as the DNA end agrees better with TRBJ2-7. Looked up from germline, CDR1 is MGHRA and CDR2 is YSYEKL. This CDR3 comprises 14 residues. CDR3 loop: CASSQAPGGFEQYF. In nucleotides, the CDR3 is TGCGCCAGCAGCCAAGCCCCTGGGGGGTTCGAGCAGTACTTC.

The chain combines TRBV29-1 with TRBJ1-4, with 8 positions matching TRBD1. J was trimmed by 5 bases and V by 7 bases; bases with no gene match: 12. Germline CDR1 is SQVTM and CDR2 is ANQGSEA. The CDR3 covers 15 residues. The CDR3 region is CSASGGGGRNEKLFF. DNA for the CDR3: TGCAGCGCCTCAGGGGGCGGGGGACGGAATGAAAAACTGTTTTTT.

V and J are TRBV20-1 and TRBJ2-7; D is unclear. The J call is uncertain, as TRBJ2-5 better fits the DNA end. The CDR3 loop spans 13 amino acids. Looked up from germline, CDR1 is DFQATT and CDR2 is SNEGSKA (reference sequence). Here the CDR3 reads CSALSGLQETQYF. The CDR3 DNA reads as TGCAGTGCTCTAAGTGGTCTACAAGAGACCCAGTACTTC.

This clonotype was seen only a few times. The genes are TRBV6-6 and TRBJ1-5, with D tentatively TRBD1 (5 bases). The CDR3 extends over 14 amino acids. The V end was cut by 5 bases, the J end by 10 bases, with 18 bases between. Germline V lookup: CDR1 MNHNY, CDR2 SVGAGI (reference sequence). For the CDR3, the DNA is TGTGCCAGCAGTCCTCAGGGAAGAAGTCAACCCCAGCATTTT. Translated: CASSPQGRSQPQHF.

The chain is built from TRBV12-3 or TRBV12-4 and TRBJ2-3, with 7 bases matching TRBD2. CDR3 length: 11 residues. Unmatched junction bases numbered 3, after V lost 5 bases and J lost 10 bases. The CDR3 nucleotides read TGTGCCAGCAGTCCGGGACTACCGCAGTATTTT. This translates into CASSPGLPQYF.

The rearrangement links TRBV6-5 to TRBJ1-1; no reliable D call. V lost 10 bases to trimming and J lost 6 bases, with 12 bases between them. The CDR3 has 11 residues. The V gene's germline CDR1 is MNHEY and CDR2 SVGAGI. The CDR3 here is CAILSGPEAFF. The CDR3 coding sequence is TGTGCCATCCTTAGCGGGCCTGAAGCTTTCTTT.

The J gene is TRBJ2-7, the V gene TRBV28, with 8 bases aligning to TRBD1. Germline V gene lookup returns CDR1 MDHEN and CDR2 SYDVKM. With 4 bases clipped from V and 0 bases from J, the junction kept 8 bases outside the gene matches. The CDR3 has 16 residues. The CDR3 protein is CASSSIRGTGSYEQYF. CDR3 coding DNA: TGTGCCAGCAGTTCTATTCGAGGGACAGGCTCCTACGAGCAGTACTTC.

This clonotype was seen just once. V is TRBV3-1 and J is TRBJ2-7, with TRBD1 identical over 7 bases. Germline assignment: CDR1 LGHDT and CDR2 YNNKEL (reference sequence). The CDR3 loop spans 15 amino acids. Trimming at V came to 0 bases and at J to 5 bases, leaving 7 bases not matched to a gene. The CDR3 is CASSQDFRGRDEQYF. DNA for the CDR3: TGTGCCAGCAGCCAAGATTTCAGGGGGAGAGACGAGCAGTACTTC.

This clonotype was counted at least ten times. This sequence joins TRBV7-9 and TRBJ2-7; 7 nucleotides agree with TRBD1. The V segment lost 4 bases and the J segment 5 bases; nucleotides outside the gene matches: 14. Germline CDR1 is SEHNR and CDR2 is FQNEAQ (reference sequence). The CDR3 covers 16 residues. CDR3 sequence: CASSSGAGTVNHEQYF. CDR3 DNA: TGTGCCAGCAGCTCTGGGGCCGGGACAGTAAACCACGAGCAGTACTTC.

This chain connects TRBV7-2 to TRBJ2-5; 7 bases agree with TRBD2. CDR3 length: 15 amino acids. J gave up 4 bases and V 2 bases, and 7 bases lay outside the gene matches. Germline V gene sequence: CDR1 SGHTA, CDR2 FQGNSA. CDR3 protein: CASSLYGGGIETQYF. The CDR3 nucleotides read TGTGCCAGCAGCTTATATGGGGGGGGTATAGAGACCCAGTACTTC.

This clonotype was observed a few times. V usage is TRBV5-1 and J usage is TRBJ2-5, with D perhaps matching TRBD1 (6 bases). The end of the DNA aligns better with TRBJ2-7, so the J call may be wrong. Germline CDR1 reads SGHRS; CDR2 reads YFSETQ. There are 15 residues in the CDR3. The CDR3 nucleotides read TGCGCCAGCAGACATAATGAGGGGGTATCGGGCGAGCAGTACTTC. Encoded protein: CASRHNEGVSGEQYF.

The genes are TRBV20-1 and TRBJ1-5; a possible D gene is TRBD1 (6 bases). V shed 2 bases and J shed 7 bases, with 15 bases lying between them. The germline gives CDR1 DFQATT, CDR2 SNEGSKA (reference sequence). The CDR3 covers 14 residues. The DNA for the CDR3 is TGCAGTGCTAGATTGGGGGCTCGGGGCCAGCCCCAGCATTTT. It yields the protein CSARLGARGQPQHF.

The chain carries TRBV28 and TRBJ1-5; D ambiguous. V was trimmed by 7 bases and J by 4 bases, leaving 8 bases between them. The CDR3 is made up of 12 amino acids. Germline lookup yields CDR1 MDHEN and CDR2 SYDVKM. CDR3: CASTGGNQPQHF. The CDR3 DNA follows: TGTGCCAGCACCGGAGGGAATCAGCCCCAGCATTTT.

This sequence joins TRBV27 and TRBJ2-7, with 7 bases identical to TRBD2. The last part of the DNA fits TRBJ2-5 better; the J call may be wrong. Germline CDR1 reads MNHEY; CDR2 reads SMNVEV (reference sequence). The CDR3 sequence is 15 residues long. CDR3: CASSLSWGEGETQYF. The CDR3 DNA reads TGTGCCAGCAGTTTATCATGGGGGGAGGGAGAGACCCAGTACTTC.

The V and J genes are TRBV7-4 and TRBJ1-4; D is unclear. The CDR3 extends over 18 amino acids. Germline V gene sequence: CDR1 SGHVT, CDR2 SQSDAQ. V lost 2 bases to trimming and J lost 0 bases, with 16 bases between them. The CDR3 nucleotides read TGTGCCAGCAGCTTATTTATGCCCTCGGTCCCAACTAATGAAAAACTGTTTTTT. This gives the protein CASSLFMPSVPTNEKLFF.

This clonotype was counted only a few times. In DNA, the CDR3 is TGTGCCAGCAGTTACAGCGCCTATGGCTACACCTTC. It encodes CASSYSAYGYTF. The V gene is TRBV6-2 or TRBV6-3, the J gene TRBJ1-2; no clear D. Trimming cost V 2 bases and J 4 bases, with 5 bases left between them. Per the germline V gene, CDR1 is MNHEY and CDR2 is SVGEGT. This CDR3 contains 12 residues.

This clonotype was counted a single time. Germline is not matched at one junction end, which may reflect a read error. V gene TRBV27 combines with J gene TRBJ2-7; the D gene is possibly TRBD2 (6 bases). The CDR3 runs to 14 residues. Germline-derived CDR1 and CDR2 are MNHEY and SMNVEV (reference sequence). The CDR3 loop reads CANSLSQGGHEQYF. CDR3 in DNA: TGTGCCAACAGTTTATCGCAGGGAGGCCACGAGCAGTACTTC.

V usage is TRBV7-2 and J usage is TRBJ2-1; 9 bases map to TRBD2. Germline CDR1 reads SGHTA; CDR2 reads FQGNSA. The ends lost 4 bases at V and 7 bases at J; junction bases unmatched: 11. The CDR3 is 16 residues long. The CDR3 reads CASSSRTRGGANEQFF. CDR3 in DNA: TGTGCCAGCAGCTCTCGGACTCGCGGGGGGGCAAATGAGCAGTTCTTC.

This clonotype was seen once. The V gene is TRBV20-1, the J gene TRBJ2-5; TRBD2 agrees at 9 bases. Unmatched junction bases numbered 6, after V lost 7 bases and J lost 3 bases. Germline assignment: CDR1 DFQATT and CDR2 SNEGSKA (reference sequence). This CDR3 spans 13 amino acids. The CDR3 DNA is TGCAGTGTAAATAGCGGGGGAGAAGAGACCCAGTACTTC. This gives the protein CSVNSGGEETQYF.

Only a few counts were recorded for this clonotype. The genes are TRBV29-1 and TRBJ2-3; 8 positions agree with TRBD1. CDR1 and CDR2 (germline): SQVTM, ANQGSEA. The junction had 13 bases not matched to a gene; V was cut back by 8 bases and J by 3 bases. The CDR3 runs 15 residues. The CDR3 loop reads CSTSQGASRTDTQYF. In nucleotides, the CDR3 is TGCAGCACTTCCCAGGGGGCGTCAAGAACAGATACGCAGTATTTT.

The chain recombines TRBV20-1 with TRBJ2-3; D is tentatively TRBD1 or TRBD2 (5 bases each). With 6 bases removed from V and 5 bases from J, the gap between germline ends came to 24 bases. The CDR3 contains 16 residues. CDR1 is DFQATT, CDR2 SNEGSKA, per germline (reference sequence). DNA for the CDR3: TGCAGTGCCAAACCCATTCCGGGACCAGGTGGAGATACGCAGTATTTT. Its protein product is CSAKPIPGPGGDTQYF.

This clonotype was recorded a few times. The chain links TRBV27 to TRBJ2-1; the D is unclear. Germline CDR1 reads MNHEY; CDR2 reads SMNVEV (reference sequence). This CDR3 has 13 residues. Trimming removed 5 bases from V and 7 bases from J, with 12 bases in between. In nucleotides, the CDR3 is TGTGCCAGCAGTCCTCGGAGCTTGAATGAGCAGTTCTTC. This encodes CASSPRSLNEQFF.

This chain links TRBV6-1 with TRBJ1-5; TRBD1 matches 7 bases. Germline V gene data show CDR1 as MNHNS and CDR2 as SASEGT. The CDR3 spans 17 residues. The ends lost 5 bases at V and 1 base at J; junction bases unmatched: 11. The CDR3 sequence is CASSTTWDSLSNQPQHF. The CDR3, as DNA: TGTGCCAGCAGTACCACCTGGGACAGTTTAAGCAATCAGCCCCAGCATTTT.

This sequence joins TRBV9 and TRBJ2-1; 9 bases align to TRBD1. The V gene end was trimmed by 3 bases and the J gene end by 1 base; junction bases not matched to a gene: 2. From germline, CDR1 is SGDLS and CDR2 YYNGEE. This CDR3 is 15 amino acids long. The CDR3 DNA follows: TGTGCCAGCAGCGCCGGGACAGGGTCCTACAATGAGCAGTTCTTC. Translation gives CASSAGTGSYNEQFF.

There are a few counts of this clonotype. V usage is TRBV12-3 or TRBV12-4 and J usage is TRBJ2-5, with unresolved D. The CDR3 extends over 14 amino acids. V gave up 3 bases and J gave up 2 bases, with 10 bases separating them. This CDR3 reads CASSLISQQETQYF. DNA for the CDR3: TGTGCCAGCAGTTTGATAAGTCAGCAAGAGACCCAGTACTTC.

In this sample, this clonotype turned up a few times. The chain is built from TRBV7-2 and TRBJ2-1; perhaps D is TRBD1 or TRBD2 (6 bases each). From germline, CDR1 is SGHTA and CDR2 FQGNSA. Trimming stripped 0 bases from V and 4 bases from J, with 16 bases between. This CDR3 has 17 residues. In DNA form, the CDR3 reads TGTGCCAGCAGCTTAGCGTTAGTACTAGGGGGGTACAATGAGCAGTTCTTC. Protein sequence: CASSLALVLGGYNEQFF.